This T cell receptor (beta chain) was sequenced in a study of neoadjuvant anti-PD-1 for oral cavity cancer. Whole-study results and caveats: Pretreatment Treg/Th17 ratio correlated inversely with post-treatment tumor clonality.

The V gene's germline CDR1 is LNHDA and CDR2 SQIVND (reference sequence). The CDR3 runs 14 residues. V gave up 5 bases and J gave up 3 bases, with 14 bases separating them. Regarding this clone: Its matching antigen is unknown.

Patients were newly diagnosed with stage II-IVA oral cavity squamous cell carcinoma without prior systemic or radiation treatment. Assay: immunoSEQ multiplex PCR; the TCRdb copy retains only in-frame clones and omits some. The sample includes approximately 15,000 clones, about 70% of them seen just once. This chain links TRBV19 with TRBJ2-7; D not certain. The origin of this receptor is a person aged 35-79 years with oral cavity squamous cell carcinoma. The material sequenced was PBMCs, taken before nivolumab (anti-PD-1) treatment. CDR3 in DNA: TGTGCCAGTAGTTTAAAGCCTACTATCTACGAGCAGTACTTC. Translated: CASSLKPTIYEQYF.